Listed here are 32 T cell receptor beta chains from one sample, sequenced in a study of T cells after yellow fever vaccination. MiXCR, applied by TCRdb to the 5' RACE reads, yields one record per CDR3 protein. The table records some 320,000 distinct CDR3 sequences, around 10% of them present only once. This sample comprised CD4+ T cells sorted from PBMCs, obtained 45 days after the yellow fever booster vaccination. These TCRs come from a man in his late teens or twenties who received the YFV17D yellow fever vaccine.

This clonotype was detected a few times. The CDR3 DNA reads as TGTGCCAGCACCTACAGGTCTAGCGGGGGATACAATGAGCAGTTCTTC. Residues: CASTYRSSGGYNEQFF. This chain joins TRBV6-2 or TRBV6-3 and TRBJ2-1; TRBD2 matches 10 bases. Per the germline V gene, CDR1 is MNHEY and CDR2 is SVGEGT. Germline trimming cut 7 bases from V and 4 bases from J; bases unmatched to any gene: 10. The CDR3 loop spans 16 amino acids.

The V call is TRBV9, the J call TRBJ2-7; 8 nucleotides agree with TRBD1. The CDR3 has 17 amino acids. Germline CDR1 is SGDLS and CDR2 is YYNGEE. The V segment lost 1 base and the J segment 1 base; nucleotides outside the gene matches: 10. In nucleotides, the CDR3 is TGTGCCAGCAGCGTACTGGCTAGGGACAGGAGATCCTACGAGCAGTACGTC. The encoded protein is CASSVLARDRRSYEQYV.

This clonotype was seen at least ten times. This chain links TRBV20-1 with TRBJ2-5; D is undetermined. The length of the CDR3 is 15 residues. The ends were cut back, 5 bases at V and 7 bases at J, with 23 bases in the middle. Germline CDR1 reads DFQATT; CDR2 reads SNEGSKA (reference sequence). The CDR3 nucleotides read TGCAGTGCTTCGAGAGACCTGGTACTCAAGAGGACCCAGTACTTC. Translation: CSASRDLVLKRTQYF.

The chain recombines TRBV29-1 with TRBJ1-1; D gene uncertain. The V end was cut by 0 bases, the J end by 5 bases, with 7 bases between. Germline loops: CDR1 SQVTM, CDR2 ANQGSEA. CDR3 size: 12 residues. The CDR3 protein is CSVEDRGTEAFF. CDR3 DNA sequence: TGCAGCGTTGAAGATCGAGGGACTGAAGCTTTCTTT.

V and J are TRBV5-1 and TRBJ1-1; 7 bases map to TRBD1. CDR1 is SGHRS, CDR2 YFSETQ, per germline. The CDR3 is 13 residues long. Unmatched junction bases numbered 3, after V lost 1 base and J lost 6 bases. The chain's CDR3 is CASSLLTGPEAFF. The CDR3 DNA reads TGCGCCAGCAGCTTGTTGACAGGGCCTGAAGCTTTCTTT.

This clonotype was seen many times. The chain has TRBV6-2 or TRBV6-3 and TRBJ2-1; perhaps TRBD1 as D (8 bases). The ends were cut back, 8 bases at V and 7 bases at J, with 21 bases in the middle. The CDR3 loop spans 15 amino acids. Germline V gene lookup returns CDR1 MNHEY and CDR2 SVGEGT. CDR3 sequence reads: CASLKPDRGGNEQFF. The CDR3, as DNA: TGTGCCAGCCTGAAACCAGACAGGGGAGGGAATGAGCAGTTCTTC.

The chain carries TRBV6-2 or TRBV6-3 and TRBJ1-4; no clear D. In germline, CDR1 is MNHEY, CDR2 SVGEGT. Trimming left V 0 bases short and J 5 bases short, with 13 bases between. The CDR3 has 16 residues. CDR3 sequence reads: CASSYSKTPLNEKLFF. The CDR3 DNA follows: TGTGCCAGCAGTTACTCGAAGACCCCCCTCAATGAAAAACTGTTTTTT.

This chain uses TRBV6-2 or TRBV6-3 with TRBJ2-2; D is possibly TRBD2 (6 bases). The V and J ends lost 7 bases and 4 bases respectively, with 13 bases between them. The germline V gene encodes CDR1 MNHEY and CDR2 SVGEGT. The CDR3 consists of 14 residues. CDR3 residues: CASIQGGITGELFF. As DNA, the CDR3 is TGTGCCAGCATCCAGGGCGGGATCACCGGGGAGCTGTTTTTT.

This clonotype appeared a few times. The V gene is TRBV2, the J gene TRBJ2-5, with a tentative D call TRBD2 (6 bases). The V gene's germline CDR1 is SNHLY and CDR2 FYNNEI. The CDR3 contains 13 residues. The V end lost 10 bases, the J end lost 0 bases, and 12 bases lay between the germline ends. CDR3 protein: CAIGGMYQETQYF. In DNA, the CDR3 is TGTGCCATTGGGGGGATGTACCAAGAGACCCAGTACTTC.

The V gene is TRBV5-1, the J gene TRBJ2-1, with TRBD1 matching 8 bases. The CDR3 is 15 residues long. From germline, CDR1 is SGHRS and CDR2 YFSETQ. The J segment lost 2 bases and the V segment lost 5 bases, leaving 6 bases of the junction unmatched. DNA of the CDR3: TGCGCCAGCAGTCGGACAGGGAGCGCCTACAATGAGCAGTTCTTC. Translating gives CASSRTGSAYNEQFF.

This sequence joins TRBV4-2 and TRBJ1-5; TRBD1 might be the D (6 bases). The V end was cut by 0 bases, the J end by 7 bases, with 10 bases between. The CDR3 spans 14 residues. The germline gives CDR1 LGHNA, CDR2 YNFKEQ. DNA for the CDR3: TGTGCCAGCAGCCAAGAGACAGGAGGCCAGCCCCAGCATTTT. Translated: CASSQETGGQPQHF.

The J gene is TRBJ1-1, the V gene TRBV6-5; no clear D. This CDR3 spans 17 amino acids. V dropped 5 bases and J dropped 0 bases, with 19 bases sitting between them. Germline assignment: CDR1 MNHEY and CDR2 SVGAGI. CDR3 in amino acids: CASSVNRGAFLNTEAFF. The CDR3 DNA reads as TGTGCCAGCAGTGTTAACCGGGGAGCTTTCCTGAACACTGAAGCTTTCTTT.

Note on this clonotype: Being one base from a much bigger clone, this may be a read error. The CDR3 DNA follows: TGTGCCAGCACTTTAGGAGCGGGCGCTCCTTCCACAGATACGCAGTATTTT. This translates into CASTLGAGAPSTDTQYF. The chain employs TRBV7-2 and TRBJ2-3, with a weak D call TRBD2 (6 bases). With 7 bases removed from V and 2 bases from J, the gap between germline ends came to 22 bases. CDR1 is SGHTA, CDR2 FQGNSA, per germline. The CDR3 has 17 amino acids.

This clonotype was observed many times. V gene TRBV7-9 combines with J gene TRBJ1-5, with TRBD1 as a possible D gene (5 bases). V shed 8 bases and J shed 7 bases, with 24 bases lying between them. The CDR3 totals 16 residues. Germline assignment: CDR1 SEHNR and CDR2 FQNEAQ (reference sequence). CDR3 sequence reads: CASGGGPSGGDQPQHF. Here the CDR3 DNA reads TGTGCCAGCGGTGGGGGTCCAAGCGGGGGAGACCAGCCCCAGCATTTT.

This clonotype was found many times. The chain joins TRBV27 to TRBJ2-5; possible D gene TRBD1, 5 bases. The CDR3 contains 13 residues. The germline V gene encodes CDR1 MNHEY and CDR2 SMNVEV (reference sequence). V gave up 5 bases and J gave up 5 bases, with 12 bases separating them. Written as DNA, the CDR3 is TGTGCCAGCAGTGCCAGGGTTAGGGAGACCCAGTACTTC. Translated: CASSARVRETQYF.

This clonotype has ten or more counts. V is TRBV6-6 and J is TRBJ2-3; D may be TRBD2 (5 bases). Germline CDR1 reads MNHNY; CDR2 reads SVGAGI (reference sequence). This CDR3 region has 14 residues. V gave up 0 bases and J gave up 6 bases, with 10 bases separating them. CDR3 loop: CASSYSRVYDTQYF. CDR3 DNA sequence: TGTGCCAGCAGTTACTCGAGGGTCTACGATACGCAGTATTTT.

This clonotype showed up just a few times. The chain uses TRBV7-2 and TRBJ2-6; tentative D call: TRBD1 (5 bases). CDR3 length equals 15 residues. Between the trimmed V and J ends, which lost 5 bases and 1 base, there was a span of 9 bases. Germline loops: CDR1 SGHTA, CDR2 FQGNSA. The CDR3 protein is CASSPRASGANVLTF. The CDR3 nucleotides read TGTGCCAGCAGCCCCAGGGCTTCTGGGGCCAACGTCCTGACTTTC. The full variable domain, its missing parts supplied by reference TRBV7-2 and TRBJ2-6, is GAGVSQSPSNKVTEKGKDVELRCDPISGHTALYWYRQSLGQGLEFLIYFQGNSAPDKSGLPSDRFSAERTGGSVSTLTIQRTQQEDSAVYLCASSPRASGANVLTFGAGSRLTVL.

V and J are TRBV5-6 and TRBJ1-5; 7 bases line up with TRBD1. Trimming at V came to 4 bases and at J to 7 bases, leaving 5 bases not matched to a gene. CDR1 and CDR2 (germline): SGHDT, YYEEEE. The CDR3 consists of 13 residues. The CDR3 protein is CASSADRAQPQHF. DNA for the CDR3: TGTGCCAGCAGCGCTGACAGGGCCCAGCCCCAGCATTTT.

In nucleotides, the CDR3 is TGTGCCAGCAGTCCAAGAGGGGCTAGCGGGGCCCATGAGCAGTTCTTC. Translating it yields CASSPRGASGAHEQFF. The V and J genes are TRBV27 and TRBJ2-1, with 9 nucleotides matching TRBD2. V shed 5 bases and J 8 bases; nucleotides not matched to a gene: 13. The CDR3 runs 16 residues. Germline V lookup: CDR1 MNHEY, CDR2 SMNVEV (reference sequence).

The chain recombines TRBV9 with TRBJ1-6; D unresolved. Germline CDR1 and CDR2: SGDLS and YYNGEE. The V end was cut by 0 bases, the J end by 3 bases, with 7 bases between. CDR3 length: 15 amino acids. The CDR3, as DNA: TGTGCCAGCAGCGTAGCAAAGAGCTATAATTCACCCCTCCACTTT. Amino acids: CASSVAKSYNSPLHF.

This clonotype was observed at least ten times. The chain is built from TRBV5-1 and TRBJ2-3; 9 bases fit TRBD1. This CDR3 contains 14 residues. Germline assignment: CDR1 SGHRS and CDR2 YFSETQ. V lost 5 bases, J lost 0 bases, and 1 base stayed unmatched. The CDR3 sequence is CASSGQGSTDTQYF. CDR3 sequence (DNA): TGCGCCAGCAGTGGACAGGGGAGCACAGATACGCAGTATTTT.

Ten or more counts support this clonotype. This chain uses TRBV11-2 with TRBJ1-1; D is unclear. This CDR3 comprises 13 residues. Germline CDR1 reads SGHAT; CDR2 reads FQNNGV. Trimming removed 3 bases from V and 2 bases from J, with 7 bases in between. CDR3 residues: CASSLRRNTEAFF. DNA of the CDR3: TGTGCCAGCAGCTTGAGGAGAAACACTGAAGCTTTCTTT.

This clonotype was seen more than once but under ten times. The gene calls are TRBV6-6 and TRBJ1-2; 7 bases agree with TRBD1. Trimming cost V 4 bases and J 8 bases; bases outside gene matches: 10. Germline CDR1 is MNHNY and CDR2 is SVGAGI (reference sequence). The CDR3 runs 14 residues. CDR3 nucleotides: TGTGCCAGCAGTTCCGGGACAGTCATTCGCGGCTACACCTTC. Residues: CASSSGTVIRGYTF.

This rearrangement joins TRBV6-1 to TRBJ2-1; 7 bases agree with TRBD2. The length of the CDR3 is 14 residues. The J segment lost 5 bases and the V segment lost 4 bases, leaving 5 bases of the junction unmatched. Per germline, CDR1 MNHNS and CDR2 SASEGT. The CDR3 loop is CASSGGGYDNEQFF. Here the CDR3 DNA reads TGTGCCAGCAGTGGGGGGGGGTACGACAATGAGCAGTTCTTC.

This clonotype was seen many times. The V and J genes are TRBV20-1 and TRBJ1-1, with no clear D. Germline CDR1 reads DFQATT; CDR2 reads SNEGSKA (reference sequence). This CDR3 has 12 amino acids. The V end lost 5 bases, the J end lost 3 bases, and 10 bases lay between the germline ends. The CDR3 spells CSAGRGDTEAFF. The CDR3 DNA sequence: TGCAGTGCTGGCCGCGGGGACACTGAAGCTTTCTTT.

This clonotype has more than one count but fewer than ten. J is TRBJ1-1 and V is TRBV20-1; D may be TRBD1 (5 bases). This CDR3 contains 17 residues. CDR1 is DFQATT and CDR2 is SNEGSKA in the germline V gene (reference sequence). Trimming stripped 3 bases from V and 0 bases from J, with 20 bases between. CDR3 DNA: TGCAGTGCTAGCGGGGGTCGGTTTGGAAACTTGAACACTGAAGCTTTCTTT. Translation: CSASGGRFGNLNTEAFF.

This clonotype was seen a few times. The J gene is TRBJ1-6, the V gene TRBV7-3, with D possibly TRBD1 on 5 matching bases. Trimming pared 3 bases from V and 9 bases from J, leaving 12 bases between. Germline V gene sequence: CDR1 SGHTA, CDR2 FQGTGA. This CDR3 contains 14 residues. Written as DNA, the CDR3 is TGTGCCAGCAGCTTCGGGGGGTTTGGTTCACCCCTCCACTTT. It is translated as CASSFGGFGSPLHF.

At least ten counts were recorded for this clonotype. V is TRBV12-3 or TRBV12-4 and J is TRBJ2-1; TRBD2 matches at 8 bases. Trimming cost V 3 bases and J 8 bases; bases outside gene matches: 6. The CDR3 has 14 amino acids. The CDR3 region has the DNA TGTGCCAGCAGTTTCCGACTAGCGAGCGATGAGCAGTTCTTC. Residues: CASSFRLASDEQFF.

This clonotype has only a few counts. The chain joins TRBV7-9 to TRBJ2-3; no clear D. The V gene's germline CDR1 is SEHNR and CDR2 FQNEAQ (reference sequence). The CDR3 has 15 amino acids. Trimming removed 5 bases from V and 0 bases from J, with 12 bases in between. The CDR3 DNA reads TGTGCCAGCAGCCCTACCGTGGCTAGCACAGATACGCAGTATTTT. Translating it yields CASSPTVASTDTQYF.

In its sample, this clonotype was seen many times. This chain connects TRBV7-2 to TRBJ2-2, with TRBD2 matching 9 bases. CDR3 length: 16 residues. The V gene end was trimmed by 1 base and the J gene end by 4 bases; junction bases not matched to a gene: 4. Germline V gene data show CDR1 as SGHTA and CDR2 as FQGNSA. The DNA for the CDR3 is TGTGCCAGCAGCTTAGTGGCGGGGGGGGGCACCGGGGAGCTGTTTTTT. Translating gives CASSLVAGGGTGELFF.

This clonotype has more than one count but fewer than ten. The chain employs TRBV30 and TRBJ1-2; 9 bases are a match to TRBD1. The CDR3 sequence is 16 residues long. J lost 5 bases, V lost 0 bases, and 10 bases had no gene match. Germline V gives CDR1 GTSNPN, CDR2 SVGIG (reference sequence). The CDR3 sequence: CAWSVLPGQGRYGYTF. CDR3 in DNA: TGTGCCTGGAGTGTACTACCGGGACAGGGAAGGTATGGCTACACCTTC.

CDR3 sequence: CASGALGGTNEKLFF. DNA of the CDR3: TGTGCCAGCGGAGCCTTAGGGGGAACTAATGAAAAACTGTTTTTT. V gene TRBV27 combines with J gene TRBJ1-4, with TRBD1 as a possible D gene (6 bases). The germline CDR1 and CDR2 sequences are MNHEY and SMNVEV (reference sequence). This CDR3 comprises 15 residues. V was cut by 8 bases and J by 1 base, with 14 bases left in between.